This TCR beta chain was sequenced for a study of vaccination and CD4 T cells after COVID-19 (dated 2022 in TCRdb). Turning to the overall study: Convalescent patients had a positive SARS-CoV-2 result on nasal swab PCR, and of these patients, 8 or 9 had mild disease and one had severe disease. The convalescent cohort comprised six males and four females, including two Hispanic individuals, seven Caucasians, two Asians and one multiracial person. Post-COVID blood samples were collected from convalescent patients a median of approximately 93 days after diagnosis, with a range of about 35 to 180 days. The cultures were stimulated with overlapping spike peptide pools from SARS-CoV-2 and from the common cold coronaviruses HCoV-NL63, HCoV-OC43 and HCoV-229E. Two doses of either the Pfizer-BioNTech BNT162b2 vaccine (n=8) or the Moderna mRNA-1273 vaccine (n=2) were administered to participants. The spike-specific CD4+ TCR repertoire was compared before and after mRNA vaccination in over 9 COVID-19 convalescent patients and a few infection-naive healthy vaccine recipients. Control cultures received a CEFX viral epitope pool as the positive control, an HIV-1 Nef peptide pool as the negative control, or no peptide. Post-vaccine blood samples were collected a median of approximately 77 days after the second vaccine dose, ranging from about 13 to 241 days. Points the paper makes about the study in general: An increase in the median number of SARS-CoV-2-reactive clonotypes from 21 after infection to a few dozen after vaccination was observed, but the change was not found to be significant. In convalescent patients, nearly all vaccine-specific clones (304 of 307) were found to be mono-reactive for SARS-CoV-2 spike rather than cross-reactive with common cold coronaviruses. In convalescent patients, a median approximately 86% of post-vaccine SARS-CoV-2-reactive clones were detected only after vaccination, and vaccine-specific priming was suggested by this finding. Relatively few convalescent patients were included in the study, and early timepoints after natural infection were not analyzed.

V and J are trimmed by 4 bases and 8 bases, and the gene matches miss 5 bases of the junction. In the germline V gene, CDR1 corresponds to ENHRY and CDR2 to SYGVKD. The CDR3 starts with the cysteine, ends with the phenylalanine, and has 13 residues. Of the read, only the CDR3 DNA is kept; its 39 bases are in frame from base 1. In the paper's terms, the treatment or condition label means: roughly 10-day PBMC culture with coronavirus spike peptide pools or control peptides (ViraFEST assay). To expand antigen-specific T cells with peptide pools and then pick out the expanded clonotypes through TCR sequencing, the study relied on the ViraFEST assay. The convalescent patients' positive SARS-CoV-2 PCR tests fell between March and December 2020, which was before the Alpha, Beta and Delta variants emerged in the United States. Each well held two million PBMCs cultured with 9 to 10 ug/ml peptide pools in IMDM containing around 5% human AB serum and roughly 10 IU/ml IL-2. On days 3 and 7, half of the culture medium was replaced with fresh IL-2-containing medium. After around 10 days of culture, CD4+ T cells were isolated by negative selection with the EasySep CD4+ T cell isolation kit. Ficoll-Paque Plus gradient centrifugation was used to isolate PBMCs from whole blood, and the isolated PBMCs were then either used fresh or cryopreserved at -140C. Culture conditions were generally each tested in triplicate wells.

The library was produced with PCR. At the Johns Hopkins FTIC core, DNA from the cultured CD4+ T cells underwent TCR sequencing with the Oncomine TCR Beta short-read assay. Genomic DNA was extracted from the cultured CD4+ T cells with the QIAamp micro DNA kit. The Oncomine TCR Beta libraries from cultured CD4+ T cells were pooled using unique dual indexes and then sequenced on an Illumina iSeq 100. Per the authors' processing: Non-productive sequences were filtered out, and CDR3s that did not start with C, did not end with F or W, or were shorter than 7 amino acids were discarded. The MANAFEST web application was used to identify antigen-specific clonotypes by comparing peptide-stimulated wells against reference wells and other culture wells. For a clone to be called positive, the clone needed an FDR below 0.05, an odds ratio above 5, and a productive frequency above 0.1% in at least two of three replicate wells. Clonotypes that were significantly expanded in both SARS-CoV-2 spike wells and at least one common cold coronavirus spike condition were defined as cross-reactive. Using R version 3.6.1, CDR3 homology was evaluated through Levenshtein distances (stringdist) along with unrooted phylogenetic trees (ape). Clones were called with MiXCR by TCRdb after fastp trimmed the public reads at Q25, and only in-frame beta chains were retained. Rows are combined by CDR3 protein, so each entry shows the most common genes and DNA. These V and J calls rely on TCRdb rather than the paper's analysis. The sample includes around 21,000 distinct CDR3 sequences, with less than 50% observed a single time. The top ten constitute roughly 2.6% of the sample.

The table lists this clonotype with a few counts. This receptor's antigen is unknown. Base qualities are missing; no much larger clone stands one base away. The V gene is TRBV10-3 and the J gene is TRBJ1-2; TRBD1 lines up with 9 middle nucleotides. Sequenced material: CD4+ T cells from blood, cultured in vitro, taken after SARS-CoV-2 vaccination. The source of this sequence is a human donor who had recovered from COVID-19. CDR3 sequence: CAISGGQGEGYTF. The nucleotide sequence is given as TGTGCCATCAGTGGGGGACAGGGTGAGGGCTACACCTTC.